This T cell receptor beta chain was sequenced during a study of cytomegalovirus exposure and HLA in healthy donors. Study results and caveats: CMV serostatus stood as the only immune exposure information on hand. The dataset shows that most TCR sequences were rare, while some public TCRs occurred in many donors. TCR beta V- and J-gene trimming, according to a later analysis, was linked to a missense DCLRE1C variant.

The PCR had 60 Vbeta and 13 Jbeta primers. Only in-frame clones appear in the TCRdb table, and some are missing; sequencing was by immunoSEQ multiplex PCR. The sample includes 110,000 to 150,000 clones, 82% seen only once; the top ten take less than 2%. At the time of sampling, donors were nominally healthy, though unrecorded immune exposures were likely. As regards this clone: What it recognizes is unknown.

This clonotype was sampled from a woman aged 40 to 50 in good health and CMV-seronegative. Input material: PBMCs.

The CDR3 DNA is TGTGCCAGCACGGGACTAGCGGGAAGACATGAGCAGTTCTTC. This encodes CASTGLAGRHEQFF. The J gene is TRBJ2-1, the V gene TRBV6-1, with TRBD2 identical over 13 bases. This CDR3 is built from 14 residues. Germline V lookup: CDR1 MNHNS, CDR2 SASEGT. Losses at the gene ends were 7 bases for V and 8 bases for J; bases not matched to a gene: 5.